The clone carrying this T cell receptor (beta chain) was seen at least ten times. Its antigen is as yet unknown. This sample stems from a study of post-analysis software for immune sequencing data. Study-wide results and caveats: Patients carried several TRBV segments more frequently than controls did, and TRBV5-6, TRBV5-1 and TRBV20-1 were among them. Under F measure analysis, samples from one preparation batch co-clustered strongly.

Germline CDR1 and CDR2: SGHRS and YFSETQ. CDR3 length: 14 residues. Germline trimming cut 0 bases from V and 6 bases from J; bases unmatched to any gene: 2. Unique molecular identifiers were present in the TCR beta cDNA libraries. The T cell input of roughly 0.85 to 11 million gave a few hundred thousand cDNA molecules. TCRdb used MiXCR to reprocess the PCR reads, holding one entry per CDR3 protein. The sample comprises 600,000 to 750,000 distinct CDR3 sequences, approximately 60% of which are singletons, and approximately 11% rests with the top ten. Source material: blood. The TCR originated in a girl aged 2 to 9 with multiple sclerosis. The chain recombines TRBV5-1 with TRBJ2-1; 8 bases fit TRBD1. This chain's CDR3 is CASSLGTGLNEQFF. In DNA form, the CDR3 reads TGCGCCAGCAGCTTGGGGACAGGGCTCAATGAGCAGTTCTTC.